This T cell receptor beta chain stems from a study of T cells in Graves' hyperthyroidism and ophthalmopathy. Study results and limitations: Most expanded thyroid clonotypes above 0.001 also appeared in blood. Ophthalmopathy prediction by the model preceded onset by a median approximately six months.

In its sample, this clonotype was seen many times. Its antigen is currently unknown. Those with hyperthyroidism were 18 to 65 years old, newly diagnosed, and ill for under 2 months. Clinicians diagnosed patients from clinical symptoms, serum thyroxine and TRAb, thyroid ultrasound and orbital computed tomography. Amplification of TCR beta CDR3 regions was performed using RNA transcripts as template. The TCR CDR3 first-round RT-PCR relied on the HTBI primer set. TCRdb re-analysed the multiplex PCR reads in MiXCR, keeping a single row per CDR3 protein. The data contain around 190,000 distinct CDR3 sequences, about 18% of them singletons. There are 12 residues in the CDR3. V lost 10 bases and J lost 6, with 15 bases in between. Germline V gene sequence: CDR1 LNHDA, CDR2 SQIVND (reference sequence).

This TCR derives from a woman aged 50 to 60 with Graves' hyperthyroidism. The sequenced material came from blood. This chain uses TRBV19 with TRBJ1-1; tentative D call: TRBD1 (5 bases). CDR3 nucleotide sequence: TGTGCCACTATAGGTCCACAGGCTGAAGCTTTCTTT. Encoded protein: CATIGPQAEAFF. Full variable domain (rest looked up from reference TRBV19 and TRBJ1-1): DGGITQSPKYLFRKEGQNVTLSCEQNLNHDAMYWYRQDPGQGLRLIYYSQIVNDFQKGDIAEGYSVSREKKESFPLTVTSAQKNPTAFYLCATIGPQAEAFFGQGTRLTVV.